This TCR beta chain was sequenced for a study of Ad26.COV2.S vaccination and SARS-CoV-2 variants. For the study at large: In the study, Ad26.COV2.S was injected intramuscularly once, or twice 56 days apart. Study-wide points: Vaccine recipients posted higher spike-specific TCR breadth than their placebo counterparts.

Method: immunoSEQ multiplex PCR; TCRdb's copy keeps in-frame clones and lacks some. The profile shows 440,000 or so clones, 89% of them singletons. The CDR3 consists of 14 residues. Germline V gene sequence: CDR1 SGHTA, CDR2 FQGNSA. Trimming left V 1 base short and J 2 bases short, with 6 bases between. Sample treatment: around 19 received Ad26.COV2.S at low or high dose, single or two shots; roughly five received placebo; per-sample allocation not given. After the first vaccine or placebo injection, samples were drawn on day 63. It was an adult aged 18-55 years in Boston who was the donor. A remark on this clone: Its antigen is not known.

The clonotype was recovered from a person between 18 and 65 years old who received the Ad26.COV2.S COVID-19 vaccine or a placebo. The chain carries TRBV7-2 and TRBJ1-3; no clear D gene. The material was peripheral blood, obtained in a trial of Ad26.COV2.S vaccine versus placebo. CDR3 in DNA: TGTGCCAGCAGCTTAGACAGCCCTGGAAACACCATATATTTT. This translates into CASSLDSPGNTIYF.